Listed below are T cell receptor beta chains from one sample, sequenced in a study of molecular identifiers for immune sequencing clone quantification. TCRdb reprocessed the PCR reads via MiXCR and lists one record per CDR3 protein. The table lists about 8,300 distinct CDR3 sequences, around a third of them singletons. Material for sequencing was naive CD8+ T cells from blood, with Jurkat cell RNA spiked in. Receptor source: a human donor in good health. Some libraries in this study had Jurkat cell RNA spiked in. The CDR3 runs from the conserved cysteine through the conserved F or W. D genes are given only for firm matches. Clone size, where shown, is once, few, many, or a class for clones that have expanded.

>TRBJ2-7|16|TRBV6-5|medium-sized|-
TGTGCCAGCAGCCGACAACACCAGGGATTAACCTACGAGCAGTACTTC
CASSRQHQGLTYEQYF
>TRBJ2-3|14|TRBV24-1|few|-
TGTGCCACCACACGGGGAGACCGCACAGATACGCAGTATTTT
CATTRGDRTDTQYF
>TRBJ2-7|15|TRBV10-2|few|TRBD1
TGCGCCAGCAGCCCGACAGGGGGCCGGGTGTACGAGCAGTACTTC
CASSPTGGRVYEQYF
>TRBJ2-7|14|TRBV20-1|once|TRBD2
TGCAGTGCTCCCTTTGCGGGAGGCCCCTACGAGCAGTACTTC
CSAPFAGGPYEQYF
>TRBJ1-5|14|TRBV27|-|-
TGTGCCAGCAGTACCCACATGGGCAATCAGCCCCAGCATTTT
CASSTHMGNQPQHF
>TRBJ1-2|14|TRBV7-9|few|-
TGTGCCAGCAGCCCACCCCCCACAGACGCCGGCTACACCTTC
CASSPPPTDAGYTF
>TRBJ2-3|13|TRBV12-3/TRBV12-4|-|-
TGTGCCAGCAGCTCTAGGCTCACAGATTCGCAGTATTTT
CASSSRLTDSQYF
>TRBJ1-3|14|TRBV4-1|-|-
TGCGCCAGCAGCCAAGGTACGCGAAGGAACACCATATATTTT
CASSQGTRRNTIYF
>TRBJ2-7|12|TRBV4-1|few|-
TGCGCCAGCAGCCAAGATTACTACGGGCAGTACTTC
CASSQDYYGQYF
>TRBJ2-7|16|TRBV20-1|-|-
TGCAGTGCTGGAGGGGCAGGGCCAAGCCTAGCGTACGAGCAGTACTTC
CSAGGAGPSLAYEQYF
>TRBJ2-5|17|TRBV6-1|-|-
TGTGCCAGCAGTGAAGTAGGCGTCCCTAGTATAGCAGAGACCCAGTACTTC
CASSEVGVPSIAETQYF
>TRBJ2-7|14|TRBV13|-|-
TGTGCCAGCAGCCACGGTCTGGGTCCCGACGAGCAGTACTTC
CASSHGLGPDEQYF
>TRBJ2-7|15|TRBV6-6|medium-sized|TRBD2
TGTGCCAGCATTGCAGCGGGAGGACCCTGGGGCGAGCAGTACTTC
CASIAAGGPWGEQYF
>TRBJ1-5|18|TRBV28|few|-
TGTGCCAGCACCCCTATCCCCACCCCACGGGAGGGCAATCAGCCCCAGCATTTT
CASTPIPTPREGNQPQHF
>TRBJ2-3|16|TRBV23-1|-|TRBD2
TGCGCCAGCAGTCAATCGGGGACTAGCAGGAAAGATACGCAGTGTTTT
CASSQSGTSRKDTQCF
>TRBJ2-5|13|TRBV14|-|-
TGTGCCAGCAGCCAATGGATCCAAGAGACCCAGTGCTTC
CASSQWIQETQCF
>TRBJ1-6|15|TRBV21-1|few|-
TGTGCCAGCAGCAAAGGGGGGACAGGAGGGTCACCCCTCCACTTT
CASSKGGTGGSPLHF
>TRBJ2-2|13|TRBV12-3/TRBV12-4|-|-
TGTGCCAGCAGTGAGAAGCGTGTCGGGGAGCTGTTTTTT
CASSEKRVGELFF
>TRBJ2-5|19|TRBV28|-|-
TGTGCCAGCAACTCTGGCAGGGCCTTCGCCGAGGGTTACCAAGAGCCCCAGTACTTC
CASNSGRAFAEGYQEPQYF
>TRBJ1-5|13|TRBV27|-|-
TGTGCCAGCAGTTTATCGGCCGAACAGCCCCAGCATTTT
CASSLSAEQPQHF
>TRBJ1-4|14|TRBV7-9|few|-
TGTGCCAGCAGCCCCCCCCAGGGAGGAGAGAAACTGTTTTTT
CASSPPQGGEKLFF
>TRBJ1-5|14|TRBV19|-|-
TGTGCCAGTAGTATAGGAATCGGGAGCCAGCCCCAGCATTTT
CASSIGIGSQPQHF
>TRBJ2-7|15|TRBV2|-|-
TGTGCCAGCAGTGCTAATACTTTCGCCTCCTACGAGCAGTACTTC
CASSANTFASYEQYF
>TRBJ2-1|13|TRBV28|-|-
TGTGCCAGCAGACCGGATACAGGGAATGAGCAGTTCTTC
CASRPDTGNEQFF
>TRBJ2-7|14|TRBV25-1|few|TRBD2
TGTGCCAGCAGTGAATGGACTAGCCGCGACGAGCAGTACTTC
CASSEWTSRDEQYF
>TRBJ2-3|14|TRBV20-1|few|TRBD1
TGCAGTGCTATAGGACAGGGAGGCACAGATACGCAGTATTTT
CSAIGQGGTDTQYF
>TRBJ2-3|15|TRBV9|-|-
TGTGTCAGCAGCTTCTTAGCGGAACTCACAGATACGCAGTATTTT
CVSSFLAELTDTQYF
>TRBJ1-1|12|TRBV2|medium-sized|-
TGTGCCACCTCGAGGCTGAACACTGAAGCTTTCTTT
CATSRLNTEAFF
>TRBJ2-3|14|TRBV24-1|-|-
TGTGCCACCGCACGGGGAGACCGCACAGATACGCAGTATTTT
CATARGDRTDTQYF
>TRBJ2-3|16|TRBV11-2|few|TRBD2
TGTGCCAGCAGCTACCGACTAGCGGGAGGAGCAGATACGCAGTATTTT
CASSYRLAGGADTQYF
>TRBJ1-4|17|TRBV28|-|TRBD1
TGTGCCAGCAGTCCGGCCGGGACAGGGGTTGACAGTGAAAAACTGTTTTTT
CASSPAGTGVDSEKLFF
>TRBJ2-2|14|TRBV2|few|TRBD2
TGTGCCAGCAGTGAAGTACTAGCGAATGGGGAGCTGTTTTTT
CASSEVLANGELFF
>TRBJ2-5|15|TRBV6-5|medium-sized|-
TGTGCCAGCAGGATCGACACCTTGGGCCAAGAGACCCAGTACTTC
CASRIDTLGQETQYF
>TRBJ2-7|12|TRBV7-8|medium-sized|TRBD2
TGTGCCAGCAGGTTAGCGGGAAACGAGCAGTACTTC
CASRLAGNEQYF